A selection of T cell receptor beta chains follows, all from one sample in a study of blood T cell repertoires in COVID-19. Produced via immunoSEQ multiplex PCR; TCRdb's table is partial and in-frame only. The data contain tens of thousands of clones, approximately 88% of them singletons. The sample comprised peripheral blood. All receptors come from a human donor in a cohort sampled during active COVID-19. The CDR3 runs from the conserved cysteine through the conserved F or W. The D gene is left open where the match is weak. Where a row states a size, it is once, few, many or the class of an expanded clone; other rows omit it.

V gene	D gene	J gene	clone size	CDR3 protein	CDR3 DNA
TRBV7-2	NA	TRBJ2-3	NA	CASSFSRDPGDTQYF	TGTGCCAGCAGCTTTAGTAGAGACCCCGGGGATACGCAGTATTTT
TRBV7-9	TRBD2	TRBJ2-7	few	CASSFEIAGEEQYF	TGTGCCAGCAGCTTTGAAATAGCGGGAGAAGAGCAGTACTTC
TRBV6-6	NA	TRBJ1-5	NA	CASSPGGDQPQHF	TGTGCCAGTTCCCCGGGGGGAGACCAGCCCCAGCATTTT
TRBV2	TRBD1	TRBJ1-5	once	CASSEIGQGSNQPQHF	TGTGCCAGCAGTGAGATCGGACAGGGAAGCAATCAGCCCCAGCATTTT
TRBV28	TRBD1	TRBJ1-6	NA	CASSSQGVRNSPLHF	TGTGCCAGCAGTTCACAGGGGGTAAGGAATTCACCCCTCCACTTT
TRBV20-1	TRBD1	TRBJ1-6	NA	CSASVAGGGSPLHF	TGCAGTGCTAGTGTCGCAGGGGGAGGTTCACCCCTCCACTTT
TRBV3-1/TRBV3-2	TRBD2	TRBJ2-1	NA	CASSQGGGAGEQFF	TGTGCCAGCAGCCAGGGCGGGGGGGCCGGTGAGCAGTTCTTC
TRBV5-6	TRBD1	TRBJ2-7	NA	CASSLLTGSYEQYF	TGTGCCAGCAGCCTTCTGACAGGGAGCTACGAGCAGTACTTC
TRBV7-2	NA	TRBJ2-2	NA	CASSLVGGGPSGELFF	TGTGCCAGCAGCTTAGTTGGCGGGGGCCCTTCGGGGGAGCTGTTTTTT
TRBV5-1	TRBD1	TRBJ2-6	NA	CASSYPRGLRDGANVLTF	TGCGCCAGCAGCTACCCCAGGGGGCTACGTGATGGGGCCAACGTCCTGACTTTC
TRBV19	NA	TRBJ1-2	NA	CASSIAQTPRNYGYTF	TGTGCCAGTAGTATAGCCCAAACCCCCAGGAACTATGGCTACACCTTC
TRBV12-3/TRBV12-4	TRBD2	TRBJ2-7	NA	CASSLTSTAQYF	TGTGCCAGCAGTCTGACTAGCACGGCGCAGTACTTC
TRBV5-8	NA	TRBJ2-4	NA	CASSSKNIQYF	TGTGCCAGCAGCTCTAAAAACATTCAGTACTTC
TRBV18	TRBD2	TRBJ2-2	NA	CASQERETDTGELFF	TGTGCCAGCCAAGAGCGGGAGACCGACACCGGGGAGCTGTTTTTT
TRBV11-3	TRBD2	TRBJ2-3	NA	CASSLGGTSGITDTQYF	TGTGCCAGCAGCTTAGGGGGGACTAGCGGGATCACAGATACGCAGTATTTT
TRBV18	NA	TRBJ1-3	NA	CASSPEVSVGNTIYF	TGTGCCAGCTCACCTGAGGTGTCGGTCGGAAACACCATATATTTT
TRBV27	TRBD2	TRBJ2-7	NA	CASSLFGRGSSYEQYF	TGTGCCAGCAGTTTATTCGGGCGGGGGTCGTCCTACGAGCAGTACTTC
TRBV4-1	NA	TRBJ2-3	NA	CASSQDPPGAQGDTQYF	TGCGCCAGCAGCCAAGATCCTCCGGGTGCCCAAGGAGATACGCAGTATTTT
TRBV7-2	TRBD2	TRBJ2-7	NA	CASSAGSGKGQYF	TGTGCCAGCAGCGCTGGGAGCGGGAAAGGGCAGTACTTC
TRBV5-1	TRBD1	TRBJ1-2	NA	CASSLVVTGVDGYTF	TGCGCCAGCAGCTTGGTAGTCACAGGGGTGGATGGCTACACCTTC
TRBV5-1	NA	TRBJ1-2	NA	CASSQGTVDYGYTF	TGCGCCAGCAGCCAAGGGACTGTCGATTATGGCTACACCTTC
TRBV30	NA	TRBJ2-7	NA	CAWSLHRSLGEQYF	TGTGCCTGGAGTCTGCACAGGTCCCTTGGCGAGCAGTACTTC
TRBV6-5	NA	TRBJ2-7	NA	CASSYQQGYEQYF	TGTGCCAGCAGTTACCAACAGGGTTACGAGCAGTACTTC
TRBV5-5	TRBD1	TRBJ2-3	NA	CASSPDRTGATDTQYF	TGTGCCAGCAGCCCGGACCGGACAGGGGCCACAGATACGCAGTATTTT
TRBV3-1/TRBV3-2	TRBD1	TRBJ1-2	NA	CASSARTGGSYGYTF	TGTGCCAGCAGCGCCCGGACAGGGGGCTCCTATGGCTACACCTTC
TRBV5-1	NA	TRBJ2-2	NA	CASSPTKTRNTGELFF	TGCGCCAGCAGTCCCACAAAGACTCGGAACACCGGGGAGCTGTTTTTT
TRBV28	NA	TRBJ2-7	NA	CASRDRGEQYF	TGTGCCAGCAGGGACAGAGGGGAGCAGTACTTC
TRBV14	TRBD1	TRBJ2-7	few	CASSQTDRAYEQYF	TGTGCCAGCAGCCAAACCGACAGGGCATACGAGCAGTACTTC
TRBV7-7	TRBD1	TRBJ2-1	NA	CASSLGQGAHNEQFF	TGTGCCAGCAGCTTAGGGCAGGGGGCCCACAATGAGCAGTTCTTC
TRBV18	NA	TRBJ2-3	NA	CASSPRDFYTDTQYF	TGTGCCAGCTCACCACGGGACTTCTACACAGATACGCAGTATTTT
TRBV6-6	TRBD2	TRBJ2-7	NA	CASMGLAGTEQYF	TGTGCCAGCATGGGATTAGCGGGAACCGAGCAGTACTTC
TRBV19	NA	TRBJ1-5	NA	CASKVVSRPSGPQHF	TGTGCCAGTAAGGTAGTGTCTAGGCCCAGTGGGCCCCAGCATTTT
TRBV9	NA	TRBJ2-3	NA	CASSVTASIGSNTQYF	TGTGCCAGCAGCGTTACAGCCTCAATTGGATCGAATACGCAGTATTTT
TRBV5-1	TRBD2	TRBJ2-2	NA	CASSLFWGGPTGELFF	TGCGCCAGCAGCCTCTTTTGGGGAGGGCCCACCGGGGAGCTGTTTTTT
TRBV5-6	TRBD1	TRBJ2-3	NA	CASSYDRAQRTQYF	TGTGCCAGCAGCTACGACAGGGCCCAGCGGACGCAGTATTTT
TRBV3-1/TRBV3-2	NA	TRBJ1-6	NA	CASSRGGGNSPLHF	TGTGCCAGCAGCCGGGGAGGGGGTAATTCACCCCTCCACTTT
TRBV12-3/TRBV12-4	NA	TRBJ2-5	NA	CASSFFRRETQYF	TGTGCCAGCAGTTTTTTTAGGAGGGAGACCCAGTACTTC
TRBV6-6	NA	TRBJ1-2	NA	CASSYAREDGYTF	TGTGCCAGCAGTTACGCCAGGGAGGATGGCTACACCTTC
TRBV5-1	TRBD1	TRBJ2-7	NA	CASSLDGTGYGYEQYF	TGCGCCAGCAGCTTGGACGGGACAGGGTATGGATACGAGCAGTACTTC
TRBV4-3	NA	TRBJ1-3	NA	CASSQDSLAGNTIYF	TGCGCCAGCAGCCAAGATTCCCTTGCTGGAAACACCATATATTTT
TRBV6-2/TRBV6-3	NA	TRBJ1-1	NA	CASSYLGEAGTEAFF	TGTGCCAGCAGTTACCTCGGGGAGGCAGGCACTGAAGCTTTCTTT
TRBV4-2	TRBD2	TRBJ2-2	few	CASSQDSGGETGELFF	TGTGCCAGCAGCCAAGATTCGGGAGGGGAAACCGGGGAGCTGTTTTTT
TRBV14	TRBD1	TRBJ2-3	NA	CASSYTGGWRDTQYF	TGTGCCAGCAGCTACACAGGGGGCTGGAGAGATACGCAGTATTTT
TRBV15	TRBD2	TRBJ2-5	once	CATTTVAGGPGVETQYF	TGTGCCACCACTACGGTAGCGGGAGGGCCGGGGGTAGAGACCCAGTACTTC
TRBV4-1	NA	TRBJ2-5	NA	CASSQDQGGPAAQYF	TGCGCCAGCAGCCAAGATCAGGGCGGCCCCGCGGCCCAGTACTTC
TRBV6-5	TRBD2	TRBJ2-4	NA	CASRSGLAAKNIQYF	TGTGCCAGCAGATCCGGACTAGCGGCCAAAAACATTCAGTACTTC
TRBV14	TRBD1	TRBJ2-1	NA	CASSPRQGGKNEQFF	TGTGCCAGCAGCCCCAGACAGGGGGGTAAGAATGAGCAGTTCTTC
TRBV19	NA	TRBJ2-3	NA	CASSMGRSTDTQYF	TGTGCCAGTAGTATGGGCAGGTCCACAGATACGCAGTATTTT
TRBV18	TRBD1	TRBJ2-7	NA	CASSPTGGSYNEQYF	TGTGCCAGCTCTCCGACAGGGGGCAGTTACAACGAGCAGTACTTC
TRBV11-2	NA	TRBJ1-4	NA	CASSLDLMGVEKLFF	TGTGCCAGCAGCTTAGATCTAATGGGAGTAGAAAAACTGTTTTTT
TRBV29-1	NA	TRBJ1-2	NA	CSVLQGTNYGYTF	TGCAGCGTTCTACAGGGTACTAACTATGGCTACACCTTC
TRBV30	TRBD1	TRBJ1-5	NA	CAWSPTGEGPQHF	TGTGCCTGGAGTCCGACAGGGGAAGGTCCCCAGCATTTT
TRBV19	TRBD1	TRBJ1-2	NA	CASSTWDRRYTF	TGTGCCAGTAGTACTTGGGACAGACGCTACACCTTC
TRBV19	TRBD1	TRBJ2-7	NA	CASSTPGQRTYEQYF	TGTGCCAGTAGTACCCCGGGACAGAGAACCTACGAGCAGTACTTC